Below are 5 T cell receptor beta chains sequenced from a single sample in a study of blood T cell repertoires in COVID-19 (dated by TCRdb to the early 2020s). Preparation of the library involved the immunoSEQ multiplex PCR assay. TCRdb retrieved this table from immuneACCESS and kept in-frame rearrangements only. Not all clones are present; in checked studies, unresolved V genes account for under half, and no reason is known for the remainder. The sample has fewer than 80,000 clones on record, roughly 92% of them singletons. The ten largest clones add up to approximately 6.2% of the sample. The source material was peripheral blood. These receptors were collected from a human donor in a cohort sampled during active COVID-19.

The chain is built from TRBV6-5 and TRBJ1-4; D unresolved. The CDR3 has 15 residues. V lost 4 bases and J lost 0, with 9 bases in between. From germline, CDR1 is MNHEY and CDR2 SVGAGI. CDR3 sequence (DNA): TGTGCCAGCAGTTCCGGAGGAGCAACTAATGAAAAACTGTTTTTT. Translating gives CASSSGGATNEKLFF.

The chain couples TRBV12-3 or TRBV12-4 to TRBJ1-5; no reliable D call. Trimming left V 6 bases short and J 4 bases short, with 4 bases between. This CDR3 region has 11 residues. The chain's CDR3 is CASSRNQPQHF. The CDR3 region has the DNA TGTGCCAGCAGCCGGAATCAGCCCCAGCATTTT.

The chain couples TRBV7-8 to TRBJ1-3; no clear D gene. CDR3 length equals 13 residues. Per germline, CDR1 SGHVS and CDR2 FQNEAQ. V lost 1 base to trimming and J lost 7 bases, with 8 bases between them. The CDR3 coding sequence is TGTGCCAGCAGCTTAGTGAGCCTCAACACCATATATTTT. It yields the protein CASSLVSLNTIYF.

The chain combines TRBV21-1 with TRBJ2-7; the DNA was not used to check the table's D call, TRBD2. TRBV21-1 is assigned pseudogene status. The length of the CDR3 is 18 residues. This CDR3 reads CASSKRPERAGVPYEQYF. The DNA for the CDR3 is TGTGCCAGCAGCAAAAGGCCGGAGAGGGCGGGAGTCCCCTACGAGCAGTACTTC.

The CDR3 DNA follows: TGTGCCCGGGACCCCAGGGGAAGGGGACCGAACACTGAAGCTTTCTTT. It is translated as CARDPRGRGPNTEAFF. The chain is built from TRBV30 and TRBJ1-1; TRBD1 is a possible D gene (6 bases). This CDR3 region has 16 residues. With 8 bases removed from V and 1 base from J, the gap between germline ends came to 23 bases. Germline assignment: CDR1 GTSNPN and CDR2 SVGIG (reference sequence). Together with reference TRBV30 and TRBJ1-1, the CDR3 gives the full variable domain: SQTIHQWPATLVQPVGSPLSLECTVEGTSNPNLYWYRQAAGRGLQLLFYSVGIGQISSEVPQNLSASRPQDRQFILSSKKLLLSDSGFYLCARDPRGRGPNTEAFFGQGTRLTVV.